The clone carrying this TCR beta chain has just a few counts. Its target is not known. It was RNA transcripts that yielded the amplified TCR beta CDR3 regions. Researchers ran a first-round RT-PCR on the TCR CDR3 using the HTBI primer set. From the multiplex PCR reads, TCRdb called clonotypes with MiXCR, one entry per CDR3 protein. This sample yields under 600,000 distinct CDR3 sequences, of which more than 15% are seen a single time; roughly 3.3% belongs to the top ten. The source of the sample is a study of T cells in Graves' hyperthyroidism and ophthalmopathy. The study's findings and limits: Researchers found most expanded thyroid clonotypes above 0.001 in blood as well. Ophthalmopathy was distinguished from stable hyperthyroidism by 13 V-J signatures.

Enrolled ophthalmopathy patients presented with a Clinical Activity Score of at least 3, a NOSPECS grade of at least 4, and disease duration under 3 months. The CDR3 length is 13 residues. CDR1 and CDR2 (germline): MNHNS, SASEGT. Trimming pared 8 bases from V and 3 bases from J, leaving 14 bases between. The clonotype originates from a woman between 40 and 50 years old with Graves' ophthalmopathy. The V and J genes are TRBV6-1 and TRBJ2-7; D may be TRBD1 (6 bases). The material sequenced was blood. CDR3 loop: CASSHRDNYEQYF. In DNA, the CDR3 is TGTGCCAGCTCACACCGGGACAACTACGAGCAGTACTTC.